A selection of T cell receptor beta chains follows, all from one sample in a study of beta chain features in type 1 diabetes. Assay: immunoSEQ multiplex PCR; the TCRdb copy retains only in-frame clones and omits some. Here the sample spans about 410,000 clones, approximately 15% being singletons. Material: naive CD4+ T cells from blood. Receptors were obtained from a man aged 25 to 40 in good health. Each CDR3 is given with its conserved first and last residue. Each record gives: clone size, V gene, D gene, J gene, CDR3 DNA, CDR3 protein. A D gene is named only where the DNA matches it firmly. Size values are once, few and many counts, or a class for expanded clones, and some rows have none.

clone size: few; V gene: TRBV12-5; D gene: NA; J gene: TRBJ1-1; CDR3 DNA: TGTGCTAGTGGTTTCGGCGCGGAAGCTTTCTTT; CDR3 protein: CASGFGAEAFF
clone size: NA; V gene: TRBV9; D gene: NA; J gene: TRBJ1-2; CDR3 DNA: TGTGCCAGCAGCGTAACGGACAGCTCTAAGGGTGGCTACACCTTC; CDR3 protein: CASSVTDSSKGGYTF
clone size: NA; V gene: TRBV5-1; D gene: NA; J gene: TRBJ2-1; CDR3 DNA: TGCGCCAGCAGCTTGGCCGGGACTCCTAATGAGCAGTTCTTC; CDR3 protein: CASSLAGTPNEQFF
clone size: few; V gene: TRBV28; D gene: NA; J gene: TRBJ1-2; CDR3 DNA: TGTGCCAGCAGGCGCGCCGGAAACTATGGCTACACCTTC; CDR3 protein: CASRRAGNYGYTF
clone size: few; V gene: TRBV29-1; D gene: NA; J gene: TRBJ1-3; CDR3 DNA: TGCAGCGCCTGGGAGGGAACTGGAAACACCATATATTTT; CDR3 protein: CSAWEGTGNTIYF
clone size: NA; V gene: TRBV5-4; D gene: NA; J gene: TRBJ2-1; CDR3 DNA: TGTGCCAGCACCCCAGCCCCGCAGGTCCACAATGAGCAGTTCTTC; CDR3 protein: CASTPAPQVHNEQFF
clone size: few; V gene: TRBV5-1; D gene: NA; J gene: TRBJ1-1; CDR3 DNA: TGCGCCAGCGGGGTGAGCGGCAGGGTGAACACTGAAGCTTTCTTT; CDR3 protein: CASGVSGRVNTEAFF
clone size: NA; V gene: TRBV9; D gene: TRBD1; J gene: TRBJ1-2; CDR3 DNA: TGTGCCAGCGGACAGGGCGTGAGCTATGGCTACACCTTC; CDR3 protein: CASGQGVSYGYTF
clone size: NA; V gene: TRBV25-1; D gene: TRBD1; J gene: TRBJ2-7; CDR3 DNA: TGTGCCAGCAGTGGGGACAGACCCTACGAGCAGTACTTC; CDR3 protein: CASSGDRPYEQYF
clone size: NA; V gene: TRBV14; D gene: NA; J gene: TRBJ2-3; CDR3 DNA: TGTGCCAGCAGCCATCGGGGGGCGGGAGAAGGCAATACGCAGTATTTT; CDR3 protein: CASSHRGAGEGNTQYF
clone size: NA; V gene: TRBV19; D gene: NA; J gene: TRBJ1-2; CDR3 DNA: TGTGCCACTTCAACACAGGGAGGCAGATACTATGGCTACACCTTC; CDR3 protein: CATSTQGGRYYGYTF
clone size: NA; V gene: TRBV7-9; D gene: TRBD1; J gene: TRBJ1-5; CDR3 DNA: TGTGCCAGCAGCTCGACAGGGAGTGGCAATCAGCCCCAGCATTTT; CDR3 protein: CASSSTGSGNQPQHF
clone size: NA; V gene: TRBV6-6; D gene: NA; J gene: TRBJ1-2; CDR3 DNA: TGTGCCAGCACCAAGGACGGGAACTATGGCTACACCTTC; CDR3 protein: CASTKDGNYGYTF
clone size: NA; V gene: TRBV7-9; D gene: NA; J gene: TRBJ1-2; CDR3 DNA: TGTGCCAGCAGCTTAGTTGAGGACAGACACTATGGCTACACCTTC; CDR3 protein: CASSLVEDRHYGYTF
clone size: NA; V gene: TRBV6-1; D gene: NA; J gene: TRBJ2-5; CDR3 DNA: TGTGCCAGCCTGGCTAAAGAGACCCAGTACTTC; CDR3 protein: CASLAKETQYF
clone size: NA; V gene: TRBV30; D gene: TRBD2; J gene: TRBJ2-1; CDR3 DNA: TGTGCCTGTCTAGCGGGAGGTGTCAATGAGCAGTTCTTC; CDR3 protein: CACLAGGVNEQFF
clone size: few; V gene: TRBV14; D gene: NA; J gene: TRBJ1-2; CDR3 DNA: TGTGCCAGCAGTTCCGGACATCTCTATGGCTACACCTTC; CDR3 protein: CASSSGHLYGYTF
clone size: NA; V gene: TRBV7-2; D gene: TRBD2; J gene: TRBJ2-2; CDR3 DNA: TGTGCCAGCAGCTTAGATGGCGGGAGGGCCTCCGGCGGGGAGCTGTTTTTT; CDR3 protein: CASSLDGGRASGGELFF
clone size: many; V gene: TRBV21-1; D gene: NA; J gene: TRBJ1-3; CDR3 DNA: TGTGCCAGCAGCAGAGAGCGCGGAAACACCATATATTTT; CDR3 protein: CASSRERGNTIYF
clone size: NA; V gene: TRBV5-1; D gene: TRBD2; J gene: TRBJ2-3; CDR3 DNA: TGCGCCAGCAGCCATGCTCGAAAAGAACTAGCGGGAGGCCACACAGATACGCAGTATTTT; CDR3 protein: CASSHARKELAGGHTDTQYF
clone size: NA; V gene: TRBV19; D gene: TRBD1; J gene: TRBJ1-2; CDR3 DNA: TGTGCCAGTAGTGCCACAGGGGTCGGCTACACCTTC; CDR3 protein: CASSATGVGYTF
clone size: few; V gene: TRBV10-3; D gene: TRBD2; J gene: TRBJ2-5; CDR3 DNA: TGTGCCATCAGTCCGATTTGGACTAGCGGGAGTAGCGGGAAAGAGACCCAGTACTTC; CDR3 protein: CAISPIWTSGSSGKETQYF
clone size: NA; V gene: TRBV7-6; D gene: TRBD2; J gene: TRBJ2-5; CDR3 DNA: TGTGCCAGCAGCTTATATCCCCGTGAAGGGAGGGGCGGAGAGACCCAGTACTTC; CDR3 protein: CASSLYPREGRGGETQYF
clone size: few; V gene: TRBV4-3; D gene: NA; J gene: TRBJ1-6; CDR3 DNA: TGCGCCAGCAGCCAAGATGTAGTAGTCTCCACCCTCCACTTT; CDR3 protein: CASSQDVVVSTLHF
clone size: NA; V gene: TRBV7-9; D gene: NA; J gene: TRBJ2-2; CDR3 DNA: TGTGCCAGCAGCTACAGAGGCGGCACCGGGGAGCTGTTTTTT; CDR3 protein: CASSYRGGTGELFF
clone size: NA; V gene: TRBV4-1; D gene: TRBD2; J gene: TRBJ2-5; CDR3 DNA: TGCGCCAGCAGCCAAGATCGCCTAGCGGGGGGGCAAGAGACCCAGTACTTC; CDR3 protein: CASSQDRLAGGQETQYF
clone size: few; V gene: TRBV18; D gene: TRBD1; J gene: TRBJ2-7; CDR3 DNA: TGTGCCAGCTCACCACGGACAGGGCACTCCTACGAGCAGTACTTC; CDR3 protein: CASSPRTGHSYEQYF
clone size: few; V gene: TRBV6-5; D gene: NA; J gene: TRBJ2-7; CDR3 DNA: TGTGCCAGCAGTTATCAAATCCGGGGAGATGGGGAGCAGTACTTC; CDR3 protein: CASSYQIRGDGEQYF
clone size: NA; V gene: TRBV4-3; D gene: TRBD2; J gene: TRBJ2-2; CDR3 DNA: TGCGCCAGCAGCCAATCGGCTAGCGGGAACACCGGGGAGCTGTTTTTT; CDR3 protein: CASSQSASGNTGELFF
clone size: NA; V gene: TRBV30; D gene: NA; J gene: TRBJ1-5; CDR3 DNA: TGTGCCTGGAGTGTCGGGGGACGCCAGCCCCAGCATTTT; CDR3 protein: CAWSVGGRQPQHF
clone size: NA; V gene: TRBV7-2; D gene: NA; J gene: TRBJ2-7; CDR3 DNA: TGTGCCAGCAGCTTAGGCAGGGAGTTCGAGCAGTACTTC; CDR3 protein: CASSLGREFEQYF
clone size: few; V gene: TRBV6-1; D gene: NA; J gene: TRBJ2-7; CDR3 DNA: TGTGCCAGCAGTGCAACGGTAAAAAGCTCCTACGAGCAGTACTTC; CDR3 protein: CASSATVKSSYEQYF
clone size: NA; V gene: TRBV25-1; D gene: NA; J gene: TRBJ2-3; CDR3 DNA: TGTGCCAGCAGTGAATTCTCGGGGGCGGGAGATACGCAGTATTTT; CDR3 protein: CASSEFSGAGDTQYF
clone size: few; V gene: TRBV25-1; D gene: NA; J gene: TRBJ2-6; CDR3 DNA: TGTGCCAGCAGTGAACCCGCCGGACTCGCTGGGGCCAACGTCCTGACTTTC; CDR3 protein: CASSEPAGLAGANVLTF
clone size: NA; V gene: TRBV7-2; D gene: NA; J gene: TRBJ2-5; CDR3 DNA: TGTGCCAGCAGTAAACAGGGTGGAGAGACCCAGTACTTC; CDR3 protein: CASSKQGGETQYF
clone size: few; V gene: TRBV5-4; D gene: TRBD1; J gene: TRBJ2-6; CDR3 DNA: TGTGCCAGCAGCTTGAACAGGGGGTCGTCTGGGGCCAACGTCCTGACTTTC; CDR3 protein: CASSLNRGSSGANVLTF
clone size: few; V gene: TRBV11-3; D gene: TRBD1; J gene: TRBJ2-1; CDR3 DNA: TGTGCCAGCAGCAGCGGACAGGGGGCTCCCTACAATGAGCAGTTCTTC; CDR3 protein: CASSSGQGAPYNEQFF
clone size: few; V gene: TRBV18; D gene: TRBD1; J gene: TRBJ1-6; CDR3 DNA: TGTGCCAGCTCACCCTGGGGACAGGGGGAGAGTTCACCCCTCCACTTT; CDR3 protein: CASSPWGQGESSPLHF
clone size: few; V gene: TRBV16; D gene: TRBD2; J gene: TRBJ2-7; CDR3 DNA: TGTGCCAGCAGCCCTTCCGGGGGGTCCGGCGAGCAGTACTTC; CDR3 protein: CASSPSGGSGEQYF
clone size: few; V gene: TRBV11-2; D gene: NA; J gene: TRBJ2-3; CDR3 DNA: TGTGCCAGCAGCTTAGACCGGGATACGCAGTATTTT; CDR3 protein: CASSLDRDTQYF
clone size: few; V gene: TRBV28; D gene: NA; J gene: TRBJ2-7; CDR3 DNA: TGTGCCAGCAGTTTACGGTACGAGCAGTACTTC; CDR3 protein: CASSLRYEQYF
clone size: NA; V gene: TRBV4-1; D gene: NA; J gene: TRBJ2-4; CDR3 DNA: TGCGCCAGCAGCCAAGATCGTAGGACTCAGCAGTACTTC; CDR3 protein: CASSQDRRTQQYF